This passage covers 26 T cell receptor beta chains from one sample sequenced in a study of T-cell reconstitution after alpha-beta-depleted transplantation in children. The TCRbeta library was prepared with unique molecular identifiers. TCRdb ran MiXCR on the PCR reads and lists one entry per CDR3 protein. The sample comprises approximately 270,000 distinct CDR3 sequences, about 24% of which are singletons, and about 4.8% rests with the top ten. Here the sequenced sample was PBMCs, mostly from graft donor cells, taken 360 days after TCRalphabeta/CD19-depleted stem cell transplant. These receptors all come from a female patient aged 2-10 years who had a stem cell transplant for congenital amegakaryocytic thrombocytopenia, so the T cells may come from the graft donor.

This clonotype was observed a handful of times. The gene calls are TRBV28 and TRBJ2-3; D possibly matches TRBD1 or TRBD2 (6 bases each). Germline values: CDR1 MDHEN, CDR2 SYDVKM. Trimming shortened V by 6 bases and J by 4 bases, and 20 bases separated the two germline ends. The CDR3 length is 16 residues. CDR3 nucleotides: TGTGCCAGCAGCCAGTCGAAATGGGGGGCGGCAGATACGCAGTATTTT. Protein: CASSQSKWGAADTQYF. The full variable domain, rest sourced from reference TRBV28 and TRBJ2-3, is DVKVTQSSRYLVKRTGEKVFLECVQDMDHENMFWYRQDPGLGLRLIYFSYDVKMKEKGDIPEGYSVSREKKERFSLILESASTNQTSMYLCASSQSKWGAADTQYFGPGTRLTVL.

The gene calls are TRBV10-1 and TRBJ2-2; D not resolved. This CDR3 has 13 amino acids. CDR1 WNHNN and CDR2 SYGVQD come from the germline V gene (reference sequence). Between the trimmed V and J ends, which lost 6 bases and 4 bases, there was a span of 9 bases. The CDR3, as DNA: TGCGCCAGCAGGGATGGAGCCACCGGGGAGCTGTTTTTT. Protein sequence: CASRDGATGELFF.

The rearrangement uses TRBV5-4 and TRBJ1-6; TRBD1 matches at 8 bases. The CDR3 is made up of 14 amino acids. Trimming cost V 3 bases and J 9 bases; bases outside gene matches: 5. Germline V gene lookup returns CDR1 SGHNT and CDR2 YYREEE (reference sequence). The CDR3 DNA sequence: TGTGCCAGCAGCTGGGACAGGAGGTCTTCACCCCTCCACTTT. This encodes CASSWDRRSSPLHF.

This clonotype occurred a few times. In DNA, the CDR3 is TGTGCCAGCAGCCAAGATACGATGGGGAACGCAAAGAGGGAAGAGACCCAGTACTTC. Amino acid sequence: CASSQDTMGNAKREETQYF. V and J are TRBV3-1 and TRBJ2-5, with D tentatively TRBD2 (5 bases). This CDR3 contains 19 residues. Trimming took off 0 bases at V and 3 bases at J, with 23 bases between the two ends. Germline V gene data show CDR1 as LGHDT and CDR2 as YNNKEL (reference sequence).

In its sample, this clonotype was seen a few times. The chain couples TRBV10-1 to TRBJ2-1; D is perhaps TRBD1 or TRBD2 (5 bases each). Germline V lookup: CDR1 WNHNN, CDR2 SYGVQD (reference sequence). Trimming removed 0 bases from V and 12 bases from J, with 12 bases in between. The CDR3 has 13 residues. CDR3 DNA sequence: TGCGCCAGCAGTGAGTCGGGGGTTGAGCGGCAGTTCTTC. Amino acid sequence: CASSESGVERQFF.

V gene TRBV4-1 combines with J gene TRBJ1-1, with TRBD1 matching over 7 bases. The germline V gene encodes CDR1 MGHRA and CDR2 YSYEKL. Trimming took 2 bases from V and 2 from J; bases not matched to a gene: 5. CDR3 length: 15 amino acids. This CDR3 is CASSQQGTENTEAFF. Here the CDR3 DNA reads TGCGCCAGCAGCCAACAAGGGACAGAAAACACTGAAGCTTTCTTT.

This clonotype was observed a few times. The chain uses TRBV27 and TRBJ2-3; D is unclear. The CDR3 consists of 14 residues. Trimming took off 3 bases at V and 0 bases at J, with 7 bases between the two ends. Germline CDR1 reads MNHEY; CDR2 reads SMNVEV (reference sequence). CDR3 in amino acids: CASSFQQSTDTQYF. The DNA for the CDR3 is TGTGCCAGCAGTTTCCAACAGAGCACAGATACGCAGTATTTT.

This sequence joins TRBV29-1 and TRBJ1-2; 7 bases map to TRBD1. CDR1 and CDR2 from the germline V gene are SQVTM and ANQGSEA. With 0 bases clipped from V and 6 bases from J, the junction kept 7 bases outside the gene matches. This CDR3 comprises 14 residues. CDR3 amino acids: CSVEEGGGRDGYTF. CDR3 coding DNA: TGCAGCGTTGAAGAAGGAGGGGGCCGGGATGGCTACACCTTC.

This clonotype was found a few times. The rearrangement links TRBV9 to TRBJ2-1; D not resolved. Germline V CDR1 and CDR2: SGDLS, YYNGEE. V lost 4 bases, J lost 2 bases, and 16 bases lay in between. CDR3 length: 16 amino acids. CDR3 bases: TGTGCCAGCAGCCCCAAGCTGAGGCAGGCCTACAATGAGCAGTTCTTC. It codes for CASSPKLRQAYNEQFF. Filled out from reference TRBV9 and TRBJ2-1, the complete variable domain reads DSGVTQTPKHLITATGQRVTLRCSPRSGDLSVYWYQQSLDQGLQFLIQYYNGEERAKGNILERFSAQQFPDLHSELNLSSLELGDSALYFCASSPKLRQAYNEQFFGPGTRLTVL.

This clonotype was seen a few times. The rearrangement uses TRBV20-1 and TRBJ1-1; D perhaps matches TRBD1 (6 bases). The CDR3 is 14 residues long. Per the germline V gene, CDR1 is DFQATT and CDR2 is SNEGSKA (reference sequence). V lost 5 bases, J lost 1 base, and 14 bases lay in between. The CDR3 region is CSAPTPGANTEAFF. The CDR3 DNA is TGCAGTGCTCCGACCCCGGGGGCGAACACTGAAGCTTTCTTT.

This chain uses TRBV20-1 with TRBJ2-1; 7 bases are a match to TRBD2. The CDR3 extends over 18 amino acids. Germline V gives CDR1 DFQATT, CDR2 SNEGSKA (reference sequence). V lost 1 base and J lost 2; bases outside the gene matches: 14. CDR3 in DNA: TGCAGTGCTAGAGGGGCGGGAGTGACTAGCTGGCCCTACAATGAGCAGTTCTTC. Its translation is CSARGAGVTSWPYNEQFF.

J is TRBJ2-3 and V is TRBV3-1; D is possibly TRBD2 (6 bases). Germline loops: CDR1 LGHDT, CDR2 YNNKEL (reference sequence). The CDR3 is 15 amino acids. Trimming left V 2 bases short and J 5 bases short, with 14 bases between. This chain's CDR3 is CASSQLRDSGDTQYF. Written as DNA, the CDR3 is TGTGCCAGCAGCCAATTACGGGACTCAGGAGATACGCAGTATTTT.

This clonotype was counted ten times or more. The chain has TRBV24-1 and TRBJ2-1; D is perhaps TRBD1 (5 bases). V was trimmed by 6 bases and J by 5 bases, leaving 22 bases between them. Germline CDR1 is KGHDR and CDR2 is SFDVKD. This CDR3 region has 17 residues. CDR3 residues: CATSSGCDSGGDNEQFF. The DNA for the CDR3 is TGTGCCACCAGTTCAGGGTGTGATTCGGGTGGTGACAATGAGCAGTTCTTC.

The rearrangement joins TRBV12-3 or TRBV12-4 to TRBJ2-3, with TRBD2 matching 15 bases. The CDR3 is made up of 15 amino acids. The V segment lost 6 bases and the J segment 5 bases; nucleotides outside the gene matches: 3. CDR3 residues: CASRTGLAGGDTQYF. Written as DNA, the CDR3 is TGTGCCAGCAGAACGGGACTAGCGGGAGGAGATACGCAGTATTTT.

The gene calls are TRBV12-3 or TRBV12-4 and TRBJ1-5; D perhaps matches TRBD1 (5 bases). The CDR3 has 17 amino acids. V was cut by 5 bases and J by 2 bases, with 19 bases left in between. The CDR3 DNA reads TGTGCCAGCAGTCCCGTCGGGGGAGTTTCGGGCAATCAGCCCCAGCATTTT. Translated: CASSPVGGVSGNQPQHF.

This clonotype was recorded once. V gene TRBV4-1 combines with J gene TRBJ2-7; weak D call: TRBD1 (6 bases). Between the trimmed V and J ends, which lost 3 bases and 4 bases, there was a span of 19 bases. The CDR3 contains 16 residues. Germline values: CDR1 MGHRA, CDR2 YSYEKL. The CDR3 here is CASSQGHGDLPYEQYF. As DNA, the CDR3 is TGCGCCAGCAGCCAGGGACACGGTGATCTTCCTTACGAGCAGTACTTC.

This clonotype occurred a few times. The rearrangement uses TRBV12-3 or TRBV12-4 and TRBJ1-1; no firm D call. The CDR3 runs 13 residues. Trimming cost V 3 bases and J 1 base, with 6 bases left between them. For the CDR3, the DNA is TGTGCCAGCAGTTTGAACACGAACACTGAAGCTTTCTTT. Encoded protein: CASSLNTNTEAFF.

In its sample, this clonotype was seen a few times. The chain recombines TRBV3-1 with TRBJ1-6; D may be TRBD1 (5 bases). Germline V gene data show CDR1 as LGHDT and CDR2 as YNNKEL (reference sequence). V was pared by 3 bases and J by 10 bases, with 10 bases between. This CDR3 has 13 residues. The CDR3 is CASSQDYRSPLHF. The CDR3 coding sequence is TGTGCCAGCAGCCAGGACTACAGGTCACCCCTCCACTTT.

The sample holds a few counts of this clonotype. The chain joins TRBV7-2 to TRBJ2-4; 12 bases line up with TRBD2. Per the germline V gene, CDR1 is SGHTA and CDR2 is FQGNSA. With 0 bases clipped from V and 8 bases from J, the junction kept 8 bases outside the gene matches. There are 17 residues in the CDR3. CDR3 nucleotides: TGTGCCAGCAGCTTAGCCGTGACTAGCGGGAGTAGATACATTCAGTACTTC. This encodes CASSLAVTSGSRYIQYF.

This clonotype was seen repeatedly, ten times or more. The chain recombines TRBV4-2 with TRBJ2-7, with D maybe TRBD2 (5 bases). Trimming removed 0 bases from V and 5 bases from J, with 11 bases in between. The germline gives CDR1 LGHNA, CDR2 YNFKEQ. CDR3 length: 14 amino acids. This CDR3 is CASSQETVRDEQYF. The CDR3 nucleotides are TGTGCCAGCAGCCAAGAAACTGTGAGGGACGAGCAGTACTTC.

The V call is TRBV3-1, the J call TRBJ1-1; D not resolved. Germline CDR1 reads LGHDT; CDR2 reads YNNKEL (reference sequence). Trimming shortened V by 0 bases and J by 11 bases, and 10 bases separated the two germline ends. The CDR3 runs to 12 residues. CDR3 protein: CASSQDERAAFF. CDR3 nucleotides: TGTGCCAGCAGCCAAGACGAGCGGGCGGCTTTCTTT.

This chain uses TRBV7-2 with TRBJ2-5; 9 nucleotides agree with TRBD2. The CDR3 covers 16 residues. Germline V gene data show CDR1 as SGHTA and CDR2 as FQGNSA. The ends lost 1 base at V and 1 base at J; junction bases unmatched: 4. The CDR3 DNA reads TGTGCCAGCAGCTTAGTTAGCGGGGGTGTCCAAGAGACCCAGTACTTC. Its translation is CASSLVSGGVQETQYF.

The chain couples TRBV5-1 to TRBJ2-5, with D unresolved. The germline V gene has CDR1 SGHRS and CDR2 YFSETQ. The germline V and J ends were trimmed by 1 base and 2 bases, with 6 bases remaining between them. The CDR3 is 13 residues long. CDR3 nucleotide sequence: TGCGCCAGCAGCTTGTATCAACAAGAGACCCAGTACTTC. Residues: CASSLYQQETQYF.

V is TRBV4-1 and J is TRBJ2-5; maybe TRBD2 (6 bases). CDR3 size: 15 residues. The germline gives CDR1 MGHRA, CDR2 YSYEKL. V lost 4 bases and J 5 bases, leaving 17 bases between the germline ends. The CDR3 loop reads CASSRRGVFDETQYF. The CDR3 coding sequence is TGCGCCAGCAGCCGACGCGGGGTTTTTGACGAGACCCAGTACTTC.

The CDR3 nucleotides are TGTGCCTGGAGTGTAGGCATAGCTAATGAAAAACTGTTTTTT. This sequence encodes CAWSVGIANEKLFF. This sequence joins TRBV30 and TRBJ1-4; D remains ambiguous. This CDR3 comprises 14 residues. V lost 0 bases and J lost 3, with 8 bases in between. CDR1 and CDR2 (germline): GTSNPN, SVGIG (reference sequence).

This clonotype was seen a handful of times. This chain joins TRBV29-1 and TRBJ2-2, with D possibly being TRBD2 (6 bases). The CDR3 sequence is 15 residues long. The V end was cut by 6 bases, the J end by 0 bases, with 14 bases between. Germline CDR1 and CDR2: SQVTM and ANQGSEA. CDR3 sequence reads: CSVAGTPPNTGELFF. The DNA for the CDR3 is TGCAGCGTGGCGGGAACACCGCCGAACACCGGGGAGCTGTTTTTT.